The rows below give T cell receptor beta chains drawn from one sample of a study of shared clonotypes between healthy human individuals. The method was immunoSEQ multiplex PCR; TCRdb's version includes in-frame clones alone and lacks a portion of them. The sample shows roughly 680,000 clones, 55% to 75% of them seen only once. The specimen was memory CD4+ T cells sorted from blood. The receptors shown here come from a woman aged 30 to 39 in good health. Each CDR3 is given with its conserved first and last residue. Fields, in order: J gene, clone size, D gene, V gene, CDR3 protein, CDR3 DNA. A D gene is named only where the DNA matches it firmly. Size is omitted from some rows. Given values are once, few, many or a class for expanded clones.

TRBJ1-5 | . | . | TRBV5-1 | CASSLDGGNQPQHF | TGCGCCAGCAGCTTGGATGGGGGCAATCAGCCCCAGCATTTT
TRBJ2-5 | few | TRBD1 | TRBV29-1 | CSVRDSQETQYF | TGCAGCGTTAGGGACAGTCAAGAGACCCAGTACTTC
TRBJ2-2 | . | . | TRBV28 | CASRGRVLGEANTGELFF | TGTGCCAGCAGAGGACGCGTGCTTGGCGAAGCGAACACCGGGGAGCTGTTTTTT
TRBJ1-1 | . | . | TRBV7-8 | CASSLGGLFGRLNSEAFF | TGTGCCAGCAGCTTAGGGGGGTTGTTTGGGCGGTTGAACTCTGAAGCTTTCTTT
TRBJ2-7 | . | . | TRBV18 | CASSPARGYEQYF | TGTGCCAGCTCACCCGCTAGGGGCTACGAGCAGTACTTC
TRBJ2-2 | . | . | TRBV6-5 | CASSFGGNTGELFF | TGTGCCAGCAGTTTCGGGGGGAACACCGGGGAGCTGTTTTTT
TRBJ2-2 | few | . | TRBV5-4 | CASSLERHRNTGELFF | TGTGCCAGCAGCTTGGAGCGACACCGGAACACCGGGGAGCTGTTTTTT
TRBJ1-4 | . | . | TRBV27 | CASSPNIRTTNEKLFF | TGTGCCAGCAGTCCAAATATCAGAACAACTAATGAAAAACTGTTTTTT
TRBJ2-6 | . | . | TRBV6-6 | CASSSKRGGANVLTF | TGTGCCAGCAGTTCCAAAAGGGGGGGGGCCAACGTCCTGACTTTC
TRBJ2-5 | . | . | TRBV9 | CASSAPVDGGETQYF | TGTGCCAGCAGCGCTCCCGTGGACGGGGGAGAGACCCAGTACTTC
TRBJ2-7 | . | . | TRBV5-1 | CASSLGPLLDSPYEQYF | TGCGCCAGCAGCCTCGGCCCGTTGTTGGACAGCCCCTACGAGCAGTACTTC
TRBJ2-2 | . | . | TRBV11-2 | CASSLGHQTGELFF | TGTGCCAGCAGCTTAGGACACCAAACCGGGGAGCTGTTTTTT
TRBJ2-7 | . | TRBD1 | TRBV10-3 | CAISPRTGGEQYF | TGTGCCATCTCCCCCCGGACAGGCGGCGAGCAGTACTTC
TRBJ2-7 | . | . | TRBV6-1 | CASSVRAYEQYF | TGTGCCAGCAGTGTCCGAGCCTACGAGCAGTACTTC
TRBJ2-5 | . | . | TRBV5-4 | CASSQRNAETQYF | TGTGCCAGCAGCCAGAGAAACGCGGAGACCCAGTACTTC
TRBJ2-7 | . | TRBD2 | TRBV7-9 | CASSLGVSGSSYEQYF | TGTGCCAGCAGCTTAGGTGTTAGCGGGAGTAGCTACGAGCAGTACTTC
TRBJ1-5 | once | . | TRBV19 | CASSHATGAGGSNQPQHF | TGTGCCAGTAGCCATGCTACTGGGGCGGGGGGTAGCAATCAGCCCCAGCATTTT
TRBJ1-4 | . | . | TRBV27 | CASRQEKLFF | TGTGCCAGCAGGCAGGAAAAACTGTTTTTT
TRBJ1-1 | . | . | TRBV11-2 | CASSSSLQGNTEAFF | TGTGCCAGCAGCTCTTCCTTACAGGGTAACACTGAAGCTTTCTTT
TRBJ1-5 | . | . | TRBV19 | CASVPRFKGSNQPQHF | TGTGCCAGTGTCCCCCGGTTCAAGGGGAGCAATCAGCCCCAGCATTTT
TRBJ1-1 | few | . | TRBV5-1 | CASRAGDRNTEAFF | TGCGCCAGCAGGGCCGGAGACAGGAACACTGAAGCTTTCTTT
TRBJ1-2 | . | . | TRBV6-1 | CASSVLYGYTF | TGTGCCAGCAGTGTTTTGTATGGCTACACCTTC
TRBJ2-7 | . | TRBD1 | TRBV11-2 | CASSPLDRVPEQYF | TGTGCCAGCAGCCCACTCGACAGGGTCCCCGAGCAGTACTTC
TRBJ1-1 | . | TRBD1 | TRBV4-1 | CASSQPGQGSEAFF | TGCGCCAGCAGCCAGCCGGGACAGGGGAGTGAAGCTTTCTTT
TRBJ2-5 | . | TRBD2 | TRBV18 | CASSPPGGVETQYF | TGTGCCAGCTCACCACCGGGAGGGGTCGAGACCCAGTACTTC
TRBJ2-6 | . | TRBD2 | TRBV19 | CASMTSGSASGANVLTF | TGTGCCAGTATGACTAGCGGGAGTGCGTCTGGGGCCAACGTCCTGACTTTC
TRBJ1-4 | . | . | TRBV28 | CASSFMAHPGLVFF | TGTGCCAGCAGTTTTATGGCCCACCCCGGGTTGGTGTTTTTT
TRBJ2-2 | . | . | TRBV4-2 | CASSQAGPRRGTGELFF | TGTGCCAGCAGCCAAGCGGGCCCCAGGAGGGGGACCGGGGAGCTGTTTTTT
TRBJ2-1 | . | TRBD1 | TRBV18 | CASSPNTGQGRREEQFF | TGTGCCAGCTCACCGAATACGGGACAGGGGCGACGAGAGGAGCAGTTCTTC
TRBJ2-1 | . | . | TRBV5-7 | CASSFGEGTYNEQFF | TGTGCCAGCAGCTTTGGGGAAGGGACATACAATGAGCAGTTCTTC
TRBJ2-2 | . | TRBD2 | TRBV19 | CASRRSSGPGELFF | TGTGCCAGTAGACGGTCTAGCGGGCCCGGGGAGCTGTTTTTT
TRBJ1-2 | few | TRBD1 | TRBV2 | CASSVGQEDSNGYTF | TGTGCCAGCAGCGTGGGACAGGAAGACTCTAATGGCTACACCTTC
TRBJ1-2 | . | . | TRBV29-1 | CSVVRGGGYTF | TGCAGCGTTGTTAGGGGTGGCGGCTACACCTTC
TRBJ1-1 | . | . | TRBV7-9 | CASSTSPARHAFF | TGTGCCAGCAGCACAAGTCCCGCCCGACATGCTTTCTTT
TRBJ1-2 | . | . | TRBV9 | CASSPQHYGYTF | TGTGCCAGCAGCCCACAGCACTATGGCTACACCTTC
TRBJ1-5 | once | TRBD1 | TRBV28 | CASSPGTGGTYF | TGTGCCAGCAGCCCTGGGACAGGGGGTACGTATTTT
TRBJ2-7 | . | . | TRBV6-5 | CASKAGRTTYEQYF | TGTGCCAGCAAAGCCGGACGAACCACCTACGAGCAGTACTTC
TRBJ1-2 | . | TRBD1 | TRBV28 | CASSSSGQGDGYTF | TGTGCCAGCAGTTCCTCCGGACAGGGCGATGGCTACACCTTC
TRBJ2-7 | few | TRBD1 | TRBV11-2 | CASSARGQGTIEQYF | TGTGCCAGCAGTGCGCGGGGACAGGGAACAATCGAGCAGTACTTC
TRBJ1-1 | . | . | TRBV6-1 | CASLDRESEAFF | TGTGCCAGCCTGGATCGCGAGTCTGAAGCTTTCTTT
TRBJ1-5 | . | . | TRBV18 | CASSPQNSNQPQHF | TGTGCCAGCTCACCACAAAATAGCAATCAGCCCCAGCATTTT
TRBJ2-3 | . | TRBD2 | TRBV4-1 | CASSPRLATDTQYF | TGCGCCAGCAGCCCCAGACTAGCCACAGATACGCAGTATTTT
TRBJ2-4 | . | TRBD2 | TRBV30 | CAWSGSGRAQNIQYF | TGTGCCTGGAGTGGGAGCGGGAGGGCCCAAAACATTCAGTACTTC
TRBJ1-1 | once | . | TRBV19 | CASSIVPPDAEAFF | TGTGCCAGTAGTATAGTCCCACCGGACGCTGAAGCTTTCTTT
TRBJ1-5 | few | . | TRBV10-1 | CASSESHQPQHF | TGCGCCAGCAGTGAGTCGCATCAGCCCCAGCATTTT
TRBJ2-7 | many | . | TRBV6-1 | CASKRDPRGSYEQYF | TGTGCCAGCAAACGGGACCCCCGGGGCTCCTACGAGCAGTACTTC
TRBJ2-3 | few | TRBD2 | TRBV30 | CAWSLPGLAASTDTQYF | TGTGCCTGGAGTCTCCCGGGACTAGCGGCTAGCACAGATACGCAGTATTTT
TRBJ2-1 | . | . | TRBV28 | CASGGVGDEQFF | TGTGCCAGCGGGGGTGTGGGGGATGAGCAGTTCTTC
TRBJ2-1 | . | TRBD2 | TRBV15 | CATSSGRIRSYNEQFF | TGTGCCACCAGCAGCGGGAGGATCCGCTCCTACAATGAGCAGTTCTTC
TRBJ2-5 | . | TRBD2 | TRBV5-1 | CASSPEAGILGTQYF | TGCGCCAGCAGCCCGGAAGCGGGGATCCTGGGGACCCAGTACTTC
TRBJ2-7 | . | TRBD2 | TRBV28 | CASSLSSGRYEQYF | TGTGCCAGCAGTTTAAGTAGCGGGAGGTACGAGCAGTACTTC
TRBJ2-5 | . | TRBD1 | TRBV7-9 | CASSLVMGQGAQETQYF | TGTGCCAGCAGCTTAGTAATGGGACAGGGGGCACAAGAGACCCAGTACTTC
TRBJ1-4 | few | . | TRBV25-1 | CASSDKGTANEKLFF | TGTGCCAGCAGTGATAAGGGGACGGCTAATGAAAAACTGTTTTTT
TRBJ2-1 | few | . | TRBV28 | CASSFLSNEQFF | TGTGCCAGCAGTTTTCTGAGCAATGAGCAGTTCTTC
TRBJ2-1 | once | TRBD2 | TRBV18 | CASSPVTSGRRNEQFF | TGTGCCAGCTCGCCCGTAACTAGCGGGAGGCGCAATGAGCAGTTCTTC